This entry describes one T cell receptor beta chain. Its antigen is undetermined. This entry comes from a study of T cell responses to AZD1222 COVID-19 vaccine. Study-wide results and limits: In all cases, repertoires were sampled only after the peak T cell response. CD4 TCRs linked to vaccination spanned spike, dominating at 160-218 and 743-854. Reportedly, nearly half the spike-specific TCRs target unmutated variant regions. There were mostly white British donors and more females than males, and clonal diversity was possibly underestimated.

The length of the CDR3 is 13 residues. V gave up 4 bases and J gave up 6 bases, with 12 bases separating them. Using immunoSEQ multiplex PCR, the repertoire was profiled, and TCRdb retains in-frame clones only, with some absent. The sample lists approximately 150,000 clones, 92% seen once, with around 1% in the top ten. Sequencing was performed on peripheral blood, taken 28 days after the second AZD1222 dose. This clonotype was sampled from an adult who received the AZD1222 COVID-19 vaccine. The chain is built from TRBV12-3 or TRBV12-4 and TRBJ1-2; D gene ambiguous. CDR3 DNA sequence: TGTGCCAGCAGTTCGTCCGGGAGGGATGGCTACACCTTC. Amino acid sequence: CASSSSGRDGYTF.